This TCR beta chain was sequenced for a study of tumor-infiltrating lymphocytes in primary liver carcinoma. There are 15 residues in the CDR3. The V gene's germline CDR1 is SGHDT and CDR2 YYEEEE. The authors made TCR beta cDNA from 500 to 600 ng total RNA with a constant-region primer. The TCR beta library was amplified through three nested multiplex PCR rounds in a modified ARM-PCR procedure. With TRBV1-TRBV30 forward primers and a C-beta reverse primer, the first two PCR rounds were run for around 10 cycles each. TCRdb independently ran MiXCR on the multiplex PCR reads; one entry per CDR3 protein. The repertoire holds approximately 120,000 distinct CDR3 sequences, with 50% to 80% as singletons. With respect to this clonotype: It may be a read error: a sequence one base away is much more abundant.

The roughly 19-32 mg bulk tissue piece was not sorted before simultaneous RNA and DNA extraction. Donors were untreated and chronically infected with HBV. V is TRBV5-6 and J is TRBJ1-4, with 8 bases fitting TRBD1. This sequence originates from an older woman with primary liver carcinoma and hepatitis B virus infection. The sequencing input was liver tumor tissue from sampling region 3. Regarding subset: tumor region T3, left-lateral pole. As DNA, the CDR3 is TGTGACAGCAGCTCCCTCGGACAGGGAGACGAAAAACTGTTTTTT. Translating gives CDSSSLGQGDEKLFF.